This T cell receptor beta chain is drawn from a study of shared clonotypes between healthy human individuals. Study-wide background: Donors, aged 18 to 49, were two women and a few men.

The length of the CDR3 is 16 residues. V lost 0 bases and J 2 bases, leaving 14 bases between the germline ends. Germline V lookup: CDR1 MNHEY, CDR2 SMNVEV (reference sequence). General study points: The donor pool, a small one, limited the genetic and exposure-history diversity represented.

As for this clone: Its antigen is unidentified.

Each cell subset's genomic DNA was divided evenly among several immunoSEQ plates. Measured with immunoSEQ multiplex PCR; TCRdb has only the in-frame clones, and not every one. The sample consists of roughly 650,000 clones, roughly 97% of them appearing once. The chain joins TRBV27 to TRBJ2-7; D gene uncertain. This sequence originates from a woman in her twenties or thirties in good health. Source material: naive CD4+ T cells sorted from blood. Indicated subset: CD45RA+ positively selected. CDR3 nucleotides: TGTGCCAGCAGTTTATCTTTCCAAATTAGGACCTACGAGCAGTACTTC. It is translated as CASSLSFQIRTYEQYF.